The rows below give T cell receptor beta chains drawn from one sample of a study of cytomegalovirus exposure and HLA in healthy donors. Method: immunoSEQ multiplex PCR; TCRdb's copy keeps in-frame clones and lacks some. The sample has more than 250,000 clones, 90% seen once. Sequencing used PBMCs. The source of these receptors is a woman under 40 in good health and CMV-seronegative. The CDR3 runs from the conserved cysteine through the conserved F or W. Rows give clone size only sometimes, using once, few, many, or a class for an expanded clone.

clone_size v_call cdr3_aa
- TRBV2 CATEDRSSYNEQFF
- TRBV4-3 CASSQNWGTPQHF
- TRBV28 CASSLPLGNQPQHF
- TRBV18 CASSPRDRGYEQYF
once TRBV15 CATSTRTGLASTDTQYF
- TRBV14 CASSQDWGTGQFF
- TRBV27 CASSFGSSDYNEQFF
once TRBV19 CASSLRRDRGLYEQYF
- TRBV2 CASSSGGQGLGEPQHF
- TRBV11-2 CASSPRIAQGLFF
- TRBV7-2 CASSSEPGQYNQPQHF
- TRBV28 CASSLPRGETQYF
- TRBV7-9 CASSLVGEYNEQFF
- TRBV4-1 CASSQVSSVPYEQYF
- TRBV2 CASSLGGPQETQYF
- TRBV6-5 CASSRPGRSYEQYF
once TRBV7-2 CASSVSGTSSSYEQYF
few TRBV15 CATSPGAYNEQFF
- TRBV15 CATRGQGTPEAFF
- TRBV12-5 CASAGQGFGANVLTF
- TRBV6-5 CASSPGRFYEQYF
- TRBV27 CASSFGLVETQYF
- TRBV19 CASSIVSAGEQFF
once TRBV28 CASSGGGSANEKLFF
- TRBV11-2 CASSSITDTQYF
- TRBV28 CASSLEGVIEQYF
- TRBV6-5 CATLSGSTDTQYF
once TRBV7-3 CASSLTPGELFF
- TRBV4-3 CASSQDRGSLAGGLYEQYF
- TRBV4-1 CATSGDGNTEAFF
- TRBV27 CASSFGFSGSAPGEQYF
- TRBV29-1 CSVELYQETQYF
- TRBV4-2 CASSQEAHSSYEQYF
few TRBV5-1 CASSWTGEYEQYF
- TRBV11-2 CASSADGTGGYEQYF
once TRBV19 CASSIAAGGSYEQFF
- TRBV7-9 CASSLLGGEEKLFF
once TRBV5-1 CASSSRTSGSWGVTDTQYF
once TRBV11-2 CASSFSYEQFF
- TRBV11-2 CASSSVRGRETQYF
once TRBV29-1 CSVRTGGDGPQHF
- TRBV7-9 CASIPWREDLTDTQYF
- TRBV9 CASNRWGSEGETQYF